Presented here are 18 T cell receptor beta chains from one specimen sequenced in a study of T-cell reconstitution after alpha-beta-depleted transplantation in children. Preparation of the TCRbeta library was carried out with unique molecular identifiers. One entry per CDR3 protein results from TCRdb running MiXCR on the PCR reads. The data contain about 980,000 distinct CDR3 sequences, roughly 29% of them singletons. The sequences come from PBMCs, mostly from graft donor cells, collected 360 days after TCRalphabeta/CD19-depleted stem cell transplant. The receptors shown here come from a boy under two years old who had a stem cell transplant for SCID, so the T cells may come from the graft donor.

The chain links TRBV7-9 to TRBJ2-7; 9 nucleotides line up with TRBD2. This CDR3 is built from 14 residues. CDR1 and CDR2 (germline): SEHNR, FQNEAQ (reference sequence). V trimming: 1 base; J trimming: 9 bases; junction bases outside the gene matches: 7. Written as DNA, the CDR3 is TGTGCCAGCAGCTTAGACGGGCTAGCGGGGACGCAGTACTTC. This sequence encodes CASSLDGLAGTQYF.

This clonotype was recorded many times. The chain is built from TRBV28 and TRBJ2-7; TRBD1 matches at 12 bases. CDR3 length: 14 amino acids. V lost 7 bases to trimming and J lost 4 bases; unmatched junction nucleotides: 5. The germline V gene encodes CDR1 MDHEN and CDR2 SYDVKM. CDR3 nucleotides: TGTGCCAGCACCCGGGACAGGGGGCTGTACGAGCAGTACTTC. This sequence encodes CASTRDRGLYEQYF.

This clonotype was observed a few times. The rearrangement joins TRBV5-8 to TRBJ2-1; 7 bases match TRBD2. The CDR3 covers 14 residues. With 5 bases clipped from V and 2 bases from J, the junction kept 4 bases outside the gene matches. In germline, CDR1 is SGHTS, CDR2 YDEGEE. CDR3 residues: CASSSGPTYNEQFF. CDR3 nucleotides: TGTGCCAGCAGTAGCGGGCCGACCTACAATGAGCAGTTCTTC.

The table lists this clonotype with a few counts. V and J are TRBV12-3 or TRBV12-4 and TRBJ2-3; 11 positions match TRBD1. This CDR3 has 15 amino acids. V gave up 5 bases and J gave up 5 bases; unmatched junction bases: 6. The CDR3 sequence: CASSGQGAPQDTQYF. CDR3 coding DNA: TGTGCCAGCAGTGGACAGGGGGCGCCCCAAGATACGCAGTATTTT.

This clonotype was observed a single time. CDR3 protein: CASSQDPAGGYTDTQYF. CDR3 sequence (DNA): TGCGCCAGCAGCCAAGATCCGGCGGGGGGTTACACAGATACGCAGTATTTT. The V and J genes are TRBV4-1 and TRBJ2-3, with 8 bases lining up with TRBD2. Trimming took 0 bases from V and 2 from J; bases not matched to a gene: 7. The germline V gene has CDR1 MGHRA and CDR2 YSYEKL. This CDR3 comprises 17 residues.

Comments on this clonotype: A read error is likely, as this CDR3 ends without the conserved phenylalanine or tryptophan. The CDR3 here is CASSPGLAESYEQYY. CDR3 coding DNA: TGTGCCAGCAGCCCGGGACTAGCGGAATCCTACGAGCAGTACTAC. The rearrangement joins TRBV4-2 to TRBJ2-7; 11 bases are shared with TRBD2. This CDR3 region has 15 residues. Germline V gives CDR1 LGHNA, CDR2 YNFKEQ. The junction had 3 bases not matched to a gene; V was cut back by 4 bases and J by 1 base.

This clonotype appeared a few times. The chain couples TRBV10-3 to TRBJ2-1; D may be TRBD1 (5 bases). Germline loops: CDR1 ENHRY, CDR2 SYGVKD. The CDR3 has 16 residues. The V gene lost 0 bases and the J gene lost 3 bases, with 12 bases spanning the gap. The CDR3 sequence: CAISESWQGDYNEQFF. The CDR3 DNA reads TGTGCCATCAGTGAGTCATGGCAGGGCGACTACAATGAGCAGTTCTTC.

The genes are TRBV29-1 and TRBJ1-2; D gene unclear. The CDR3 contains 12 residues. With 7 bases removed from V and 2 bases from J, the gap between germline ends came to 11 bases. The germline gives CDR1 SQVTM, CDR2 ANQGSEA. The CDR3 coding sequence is TGCAGCGCTTTCGGACTGAACTATGGCTACACCTTC. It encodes CSAFGLNYGYTF.

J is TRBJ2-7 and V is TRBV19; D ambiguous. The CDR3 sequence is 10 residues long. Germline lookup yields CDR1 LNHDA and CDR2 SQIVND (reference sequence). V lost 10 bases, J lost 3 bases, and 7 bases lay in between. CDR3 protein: CAIPFYEQYF. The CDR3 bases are TGTGCCATCCCATTCTACGAGCAGTACTTC.

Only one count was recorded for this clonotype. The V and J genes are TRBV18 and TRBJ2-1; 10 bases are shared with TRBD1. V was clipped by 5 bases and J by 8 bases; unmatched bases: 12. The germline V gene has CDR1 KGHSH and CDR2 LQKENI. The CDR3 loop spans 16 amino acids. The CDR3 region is CASSYNDRGLGDEQFF. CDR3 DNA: TGTGCCAGCTCATACAACGACAGGGGGCTAGGTGATGAGCAGTTCTTC. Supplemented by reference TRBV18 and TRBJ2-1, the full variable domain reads NAGVMQNPRHLVRRRGQEARLRCSPMKGHSHVYWYRQLPEEGLKFMVYLQKENIIDESGMPKERFSAEFPKEGPSILRIQQVVRGDSAAYFCASSYNDRGLGDEQFFGPGTRLTVL.

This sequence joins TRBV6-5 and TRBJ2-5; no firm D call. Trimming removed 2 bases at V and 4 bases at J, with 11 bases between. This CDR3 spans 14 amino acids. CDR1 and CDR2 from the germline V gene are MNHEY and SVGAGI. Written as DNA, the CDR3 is TGTGCCAGCAGTTACGTCAGGTTGGGAGAGACCCAGTACTTC. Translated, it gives CASSYVRLGETQYF.

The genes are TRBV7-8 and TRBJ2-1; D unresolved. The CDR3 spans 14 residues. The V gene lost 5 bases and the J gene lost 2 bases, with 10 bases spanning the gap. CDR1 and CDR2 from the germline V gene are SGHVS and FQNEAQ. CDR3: CASSPLNPYNEQFF. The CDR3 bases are TGTGCCAGCAGCCCCCTTAACCCCTACAATGAGCAGTTCTTC.

In DNA form, the CDR3 reads TGTGCCAGCAGCCGTAATCAGGGAGGCGATGAGCAGTTCTTC. As protein: CASSRNQGGDEQFF. This sequence joins TRBV6-1 and TRBJ2-1, with D perhaps TRBD2 (6 bases). V lost 6 bases and J lost 8, with 17 bases in between. This CDR3 comprises 14 residues. Germline lookup yields CDR1 MNHNS and CDR2 SASEGT.

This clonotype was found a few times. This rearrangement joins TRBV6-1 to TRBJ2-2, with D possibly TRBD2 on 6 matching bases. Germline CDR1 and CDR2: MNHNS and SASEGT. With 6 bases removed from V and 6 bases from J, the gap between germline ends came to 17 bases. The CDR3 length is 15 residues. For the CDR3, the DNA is TGTGCCAGCAGCAGAACTAGCATGATAGCCGGGGAGCTGTTTTTT. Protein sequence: CASSRTSMIAGELFF.

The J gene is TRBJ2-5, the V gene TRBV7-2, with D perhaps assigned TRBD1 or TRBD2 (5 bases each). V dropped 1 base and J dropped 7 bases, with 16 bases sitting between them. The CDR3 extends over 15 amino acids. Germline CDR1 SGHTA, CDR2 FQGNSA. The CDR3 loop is CASSLGPEGQGTQYF. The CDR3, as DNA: TGTGCCAGCAGCTTAGGTCCCGAGGGCCAGGGGACCCAGTACTTC.

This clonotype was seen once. CDR3: CASSDSSFSNQPQHF. CDR3 DNA sequence: TGTGCCAGCAGTGATTCGAGTTTTAGCAATCAGCCCCAGCATTTT. V and J are TRBV2 and TRBJ1-5, with D unresolved. Germline lookup yields CDR1 SNHLY and CDR2 FYNNEI. The V end lost 3 bases, the J end lost 0 bases, and 9 bases lay between the germline ends. There are 15 residues in the CDR3.

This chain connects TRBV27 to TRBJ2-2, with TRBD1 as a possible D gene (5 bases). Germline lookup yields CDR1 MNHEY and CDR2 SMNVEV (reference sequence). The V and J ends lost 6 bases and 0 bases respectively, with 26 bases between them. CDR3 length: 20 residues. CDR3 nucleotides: TGTGCCAGCAGCCGCCATCTAACAGGTTTGATAGCTCCGAACACCGGGGAGCTGTTTTTT. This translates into CASSRHLTGLIAPNTGELFF.

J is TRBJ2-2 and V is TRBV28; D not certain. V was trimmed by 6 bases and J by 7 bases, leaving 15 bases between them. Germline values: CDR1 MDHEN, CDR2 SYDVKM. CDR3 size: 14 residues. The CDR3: CASSSPSWVGELFF. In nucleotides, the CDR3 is TGTGCCAGCAGCTCCCCGTCTTGGGTCGGGGAGCTGTTTTTT.